Following are 19 T cell receptor beta chains from one sample sequenced in a study of OX40 agonist ivuxolimab in advanced cancers. The assay was immunoSEQ multiplex PCR, and TCRdb's table has in-frame clones only and misses some. Seen here are 55,000 to 75,000 clones, about 93% observed once, and the top ten hold around 25%. The input for sequencing was CD4+ or CD8+ T cells sorted from blood, taken in a trial of the OX40 agonist ivuxolimab. The receptors shown here come from an adult with an advanced solid tumor such as melanoma, head and neck, liver or kidney cancer.

This clone has a single count. The V gene is TRBV11-2, the J gene TRBJ2-7; D perhaps matches TRBD2 (5 bases). The CDR3 contains 13 residues. Germline values: CDR1 SGHAT, CDR2 FQNNGV. V dropped 5 bases and J dropped 2 bases, with 10 bases sitting between them. The CDR3 nucleotides are TGTGCCAGCAGCCCGGGGTCTACCTACGAGCAGTACTTC. Translation gives CASSPGSTYEQYF.

The CDR3 coding sequence is TGTGCCAGCAGCCCCGATACGGGCCCCTACAATGAGCAGTTCTTC. Translated: CASSPDTGPYNEQFF. The chain is built from TRBV13 and TRBJ2-1, with D unclear. Germline V gives CDR1 PRHDT, CDR2 FYEKMQ (reference sequence). This CDR3 spans 15 amino acids. The V end lost 5 bases, the J end lost 2 bases, and 13 bases lay between the germline ends.

The chain joins TRBV15 to TRBJ1-4; 7 bases agree with TRBD1. The CDR3 has 17 amino acids. The germline V gene has CDR1 LNHNV and CDR2 YYDKDF (reference sequence). V trimming: 0 bases; J trimming: 0 bases; junction bases outside the gene matches: 4. The CDR3 nucleotides are TGTGCCACCAGCAGAGAGGTGACAGGGCCAACTAATGAAAAACTGTTTTTT. Amino acid sequence: CATSREVTGPTNEKLFF.

This clone has just a few counts. The chain employs TRBV7-9 and TRBJ1-2; possible D gene TRBD1, 5 bases. V lost 8 bases, J lost 1 base, and 11 bases lay in between. CDR1 is SEHNR, CDR2 FQNEAQ, per germline (reference sequence). There are 13 residues in the CDR3. The CDR3 nucleotides are TGTGCCAGCGTTGACAGTCTTAACTATGGCTACACCTTC. It is translated as CASVDSLNYGYTF.

The chain links TRBV18 to TRBJ2-3; 9 nucleotides agree with TRBD2. V dropped 3 bases and J dropped 2; count of bases not matched to a gene: 3. The CDR3 covers 15 residues. Germline assignment: CDR1 KGHSH and CDR2 LQKENI. CDR3 DNA: TGTGCCAGCTCACCTGCGGGAGGGGTCACAGATACGCAGTATTTT. Its translation: CASSPAGGVTDTQYF.

This chain joins TRBV5-1 and TRBJ2-5, with 7 bases aligning to TRBD2. V shed 4 bases, J shed 1 base, and the junction held 1 base outside the gene matches. CDR1 and CDR2 from the germline V gene are SGHRS and YFSETQ. The CDR3 sequence is 13 residues long. CDR3 sequence: CASSREGQETQYF. The CDR3 DNA follows: TGCGCCAGCAGCAGGGAGGGCCAAGAGACCCAGTACTTC.

This clone was seen only once. The chain has TRBV4-1 and TRBJ2-1; D ambiguous. This CDR3 comprises 16 residues. V lost 6 bases and J 2 bases, leaving 17 bases between the germline ends. CDR1 MGHRA and CDR2 YSYEKL come from the germline V gene. CDR3 DNA: TGCGCCAGCAGTGACCGGGCCCCCGCGGCCTACAATGAGCAGTTCTTC. Translated: CASSDRAPAAYNEQFF.

This clone was seen once. V usage is TRBV28 and J usage is TRBJ2-5; TRBD1 matches at 10 bases. The V segment lost 7 bases and the J segment 1 base; nucleotides outside the gene matches: 6. Germline lookup yields CDR1 MDHEN and CDR2 SYDVKM. CDR3 length: 15 residues. Here the CDR3 reads CASTRQGALQETQYF. CDR3 coding DNA: TGTGCCAGCACCCGACAGGGGGCCCTCCAAGAGACCCAGTACTTC.

V is TRBV19 and J is TRBJ2-7; TRBD1 agrees at 9 bases. Germline trimming cut 4 bases from V and 5 bases from J; bases unmatched to any gene: 9. CDR1 is LNHDA and CDR2 is SQIVND in the germline V gene (reference sequence). The CDR3 is 15 amino acids. CDR3 in DNA: TGTGCCAGTAGTACCTCGGACAGGGGTTCGGACGAGCAGTACTTC. Its protein is CASSTSDRGSDEQYF.

J is TRBJ2-2 and V is TRBV27, with TRBD2 matching 7 bases. In germline, CDR1 is MNHEY, CDR2 SMNVEV (reference sequence). This CDR3 comprises 14 residues. Germline trimming cut 2 bases from V and 4 bases from J; bases unmatched to any gene: 1. CDR3 amino acids: CASSLAGATGELFF. The CDR3 nucleotides are TGTGCCAGCAGTTTAGCGGGAGCCACCGGGGAGCTGTTTTTT.

This clone came up once. The genes are TRBV19 and TRBJ2-7, with 9 bases identical to TRBD2. In germline, CDR1 is LNHDA, CDR2 SQIVND (reference sequence). CDR3 length equals 15 residues. The V gene end was trimmed by 3 bases and the J gene end by 0 bases; junction bases not matched to a gene: 3. The CDR3 is CASSIGSGSSYEQYF. CDR3 nucleotides: TGTGCCAGTAGTATTGGTAGCGGGAGCTCCTACGAGCAGTACTTC.

V gene TRBV10-1 combines with J gene TRBJ1-2; D perhaps matches TRBD1 (5 bases). Trimming stripped 1 base from V and 5 bases from J, with 23 bases between. The CDR3 sequence is 18 residues long. CDR1 is WNHNN and CDR2 is SYGVQD in the germline V gene (reference sequence). This CDR3 reads CASSEFPGRLKDFYGYTF. CDR3 sequence (DNA): TGCGCCAGCAGTGAGTTCCCGGGACGGCTCAAGGACTTTTATGGCTACACCTTC.

This chain links TRBV10-2 with TRBJ2-1; the match to TRBD2 covers 7 bases. The junction had 5 bases not matched to a gene; V was cut back by 6 bases and J by 3 bases. Germline V gene lookup returns CDR1 WSHSY and CDR2 SAAADI. The CDR3 is made up of 14 amino acids. In DNA, the CDR3 is TGCGCCAGCAGAGCCACTAGCGTCTACAATGAGCAGTTCTTC. Its translation is CASRATSVYNEQFF.

V usage is TRBV12-5 and J usage is TRBJ1-5; 8 bases match TRBD1. Germline V CDR1 and CDR2: LGHNT, FRNRAP. CDR3 length: 23 amino acids. With V trimmed by 0 bases and J by 0 bases, 22 bases remained unmatched. CDR3 loop: CASGLVSGDRQLALTYSNQPQHF. The DNA of the CDR3 is TGTGCTAGTGGTTTGGTATCGGGGGACAGGCAATTAGCCCTTACTTATAGCAATCAGCCCCAGCATTTT.

The chain has TRBV11-2 and TRBJ2-7; D gene uncertain. Germline V CDR1 and CDR2: SGHAT, FQNNGV. The CDR3 runs to 14 residues. Trimming pared 1 base from V and 0 bases from J, leaving 7 bases between. The CDR3 DNA sequence: TGTGCCAGCAGCTTAGGCGGACCCTCCTACGAGCAGTACTTC. The encoded protein is CASSLGGPSYEQYF.

The CDR3 loop is CASSLGGFQETQYF. CDR3 DNA sequence: TGTGCCAGCAGTTTAGGCGGGTTCCAAGAGACCCAGTACTTC. The J gene is TRBJ2-5, the V gene TRBV27, with a tentative D call TRBD2 (5 bases). The CDR3 is 14 amino acids. The germline V and J ends were trimmed by 2 bases and 1 base, with 8 bases remaining between them. Germline V lookup: CDR1 MNHEY, CDR2 SMNVEV (reference sequence).

The CDR3 coding sequence is TGTGCCAGCAGCAAAATAAGGGGACAGGGAAGATGCAACACCGGGGAGCTGTTTTTT. This gives the protein CASSKIRGQGRCNTGELFF. The chain couples TRBV21-1 to TRBJ2-2; the table gives TRBD1 as D, unverified against the DNA. TRBV21-1 is assigned pseudogene status. The CDR3 totals 19 residues.

This chain uses TRBV19 with TRBJ1-3; no definite D call. This CDR3 contains 13 residues. Per germline, CDR1 LNHDA and CDR2 SQIVND (reference sequence). V was trimmed by 3 bases and J by 3 bases, leaving 6 bases between them. CDR3 protein: CASSIGRGNTIYF. The CDR3 DNA reads as TGTGCCAGTAGTATCGGGCGTGGAAACACCATATATTTT.

This rearrangement joins TRBV13 to TRBJ2-2, with 12 bases lining up with TRBD2. The CDR3 spans 19 residues. Germline V gives CDR1 PRHDT, CDR2 FYEKMQ (reference sequence). V lost 5 bases and J lost 6; bases outside the gene matches: 16. CDR3 protein: CASSPRTSGIAPFPGELFF. CDR3 nucleotide sequence: TGTGCCAGCAGCCCAAGGACTAGCGGGATCGCCCCATTCCCCGGGGAGCTGTTTTTT.